This TCR beta chain appears in the sequencing data of a study of type 1 regulatory T cells. Study-wide background: This in vitro CD4 product, T-allo10, is enriched for Tr1 cells and alloantigen-specific. Whole-study findings and limits: Compared with non-Tr1 cells, Tr1 cells showed a narrower TCR repertoire.

Of note for this clonotype: Its antigen is unidentified.

V was clipped by 1 base and J by 0 bases, with 11 bases between them. Per the germline V gene, CDR1 is SGHTA and CDR2 is FQGNSA. This CDR3 is 16 amino acids long. TCRdb ran MiXCR on the reads and lists one entry per CDR3 protein. The profile shows 63,000 or so distinct CDR3 sequences, 49% of them singletons. Sequencing was carried out using cultured non-Tr1 T cells, either the whole culture or a sorted T cell fraction (not recorded which). The chain couples TRBV7-2 to TRBJ2-3; D may be TRBD2 (6 bases). The clonotype was recovered from a human donor in good health. The CDR3 reads CASSLESGYSTDTQYF. CDR3 in DNA: TGTGCCAGCAGCTTAGAAAGCGGGTACAGCACAGATACGCAGTATTTT.